A selection of T cell receptor beta chains follows, all from one sample in a study of cytomegalovirus exposure and HLA in healthy donors. The table came from immunoSEQ multiplex PCR; TCRdb's copy has only in-frame clones and leaves some out. The sample lists about 150,000 clones; 65% to 80% were seen once. Source material: PBMCs. The receptors were sampled from a woman between 40 and 55 years old in good health and CMV-seronegative. Both conserved end residues are part of each CDR3. Each record gives: D gene, J gene, clone size, V gene, CDR3 DNA, CDR3 protein. The D gene is left open where the match is weak. Expanded clones are given a class, and other clones once, few, many or no size at all.

>NA|TRBJ2-1|NA|TRBV11-2
TGTGCCAGCACAGTTGATGCCTACAATGAGCAGTTCTTC
CASTVDAYNEQFF
>TRBD2|TRBJ2-2|NA|TRBV7-2
TGTGCCAGCAGCTTGTTCGGGACTAGCGTCCTCACCGGGGAGCTGTTTTTT
CASSLFGTSVLTGELFF
>TRBD1|TRBJ2-7|NA|TRBV6-1
TGTGCCAGCAGTGAAACCCCGGGACAGGGACACGAGCAGTACTTC
CASSETPGQGHEQYF
>TRBD1|TRBJ1-5|NA|TRBV28
TGTGCCAGCAGTTTCTGGGACAGTTATCAGCCCCAGCATTTT
CASSFWDSYQPQHF
>NA|TRBJ1-5|NA|TRBV28
TGTGCCACCCTGGAATTGAGGAACAATCAGCCCCAGCATTTT
CATLELRNNQPQHF
>TRBD2|TRBJ2-1|once|TRBV7-2
TGTGCCAGCAGCAGACTAGCGGGAGACGACAATGAGCAGTTCTTC
CASSRLAGDDNEQFF
>NA|TRBJ2-7|NA|TRBV5-4
TGTGCCAGCAGCTTGGCTCCGAACACCTACGAGCAGTACTTC
CASSLAPNTYEQYF
>TRBD2|TRBJ2-3|NA|TRBV2
TGTGCCAGCAGATTGGCGGGAGTACCAGATACGCAGTATTTT
CASRLAGVPDTQYF
>TRBD2|TRBJ2-6|NA|TRBV5-1
TGCGCCAGCAGCCGAGAGGCTAGCGGGGGGGCCTGGGCTGGGGCCAACGTCCTGACTTTC
CASSREASGGAWAGANVLTF
>TRBD1|TRBJ2-2|NA|TRBV7-9
TGTGCCAGCAGCTCGGGACAGATAAACACCGGGGAGCTGTTTTTT
CASSSGQINTGELFF